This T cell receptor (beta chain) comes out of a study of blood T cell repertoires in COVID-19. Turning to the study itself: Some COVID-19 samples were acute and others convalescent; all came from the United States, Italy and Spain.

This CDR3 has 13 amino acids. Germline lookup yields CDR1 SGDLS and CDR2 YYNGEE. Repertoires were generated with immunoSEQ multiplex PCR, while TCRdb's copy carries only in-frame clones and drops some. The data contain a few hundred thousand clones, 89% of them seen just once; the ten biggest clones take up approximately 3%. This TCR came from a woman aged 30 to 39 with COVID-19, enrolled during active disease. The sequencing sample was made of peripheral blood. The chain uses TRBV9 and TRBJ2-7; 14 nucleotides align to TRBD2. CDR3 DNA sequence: TGTGCCAGCAGCGTCGGGACTAGCGGGAGTTTGCACGTC. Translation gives CASSVGTSGSLHV.